What follows are 10 T cell receptor beta chains derived from one specimen sequenced in a study of blood T cell repertoires in COVID-19. Here immunoSEQ multiplex PCR was the method, and the copy in TCRdb shows in-frame clones only, minus some. The sample has just under 350,000 clones, about nine tenths seen once. Source material: peripheral blood. These receptors came from a woman in her seventies with COVID-19, enrolled during active disease.

V and J are TRBV19 and TRBJ2-3, with D perhaps TRBD2 (7 bases). The germline V and J ends were trimmed by 4 bases and 5 bases, with 22 bases remaining between them. Germline assignment: CDR1 LNHDA and CDR2 SQIVND (reference sequence). This CDR3 spans 17 amino acids. CDR3 coding DNA: TGTGCCAGTAGTACCTCTGCCCTCGCGGGGGCGGGAGATACGCAGTATTTT. It codes for CASSTSALAGAGDTQYF.

This clone was counted a single time. The chain is built from TRBV6-2 or TRBV6-3 and TRBJ1-2; a possible D gene is TRBD1 (5 bases). Germline V lookup: CDR1 MNHEY, CDR2 SVGEGT. Trimming pared 2 bases from V and 4 bases from J, leaving 14 bases between. This CDR3 spans 15 amino acids. Written as DNA, the CDR3 is TGTGCCAGCAGTTACGGTCAGGGATATCTCTATGGCTACACCTTC. This codes for CASSYGQGYLYGYTF.

The J gene is TRBJ1-2, the V gene TRBV2, with TRBD1 as a possible D gene (6 bases). V lost 7 bases to trimming and J lost 1 base, with 10 bases between them. Germline CDR1 reads SNHLY; CDR2 reads FYNNEI. The CDR3 is made up of 13 amino acids. The CDR3 loop is CASKQGFNYGYTF. DNA of the CDR3: TGTGCCAGCAAACAGGGCTTTAACTATGGCTACACCTTC.

This chain links TRBV2 with TRBJ1-1; D possibly corresponds to TRBD1 (5 bases). V gave up 7 bases and J gave up 3 bases, with 15 bases separating them. Per germline, CDR1 SNHLY and CDR2 FYNNEI. There are 14 residues in the CDR3. This CDR3 reads CASNVRALDTEAFF. The DNA of the CDR3 is TGTGCCAGCAATGTCAGGGCCTTGGACACTGAAGCTTTCTTT.

The V call is TRBV2, the J call TRBJ1-5; TRBD1 matches 9 bases. V shed 6 bases, J shed 9 bases, and the junction held 0 bases outside the gene matches. Germline V CDR1 and CDR2: SNHLY, FYNNEI. The CDR3 loop spans 11 amino acids. The CDR3 loop is CASRDRGPQHF. The CDR3 region has the DNA TGTGCCAGCAGGGACAGGGGGCCCCAGCATTTT.

Written as DNA, the CDR3 is TGTGCCAGTTCCCCATCGGGGGGCGAGACCCAGTACTTC. Residues: CASSPSGGETQYF. The chain joins TRBV6-5 to TRBJ2-5, with a possible D match to TRBD2 (7 bases). The CDR3 has 13 amino acids. Germline CDR1 MNHEY, CDR2 SVGAGI. Trimming left V 9 bases short and J 5 bases short, with 16 bases between.

This clone was seen just once. The chain is built from TRBV28 and TRBJ1-4; 10 bases are shared with TRBD1. The CDR3 consists of 16 residues. Per the germline V gene, CDR1 is MDHEN and CDR2 is SYDVKM. V lost 3 bases, J lost 6 bases, and 7 bases stayed unmatched. Here the CDR3 DNA reads TGTGCCAGCAGTTTCCCCCGGACAGGGGGAGATGAAAAACTGTTTTTT. Amino acids: CASSFPRTGGDEKLFF.

The CDR3 spells CATSEAGRFTGELFF. As DNA, the CDR3 is TGTGCCACCAGTGAAGCGGGACGCTTCACCGGGGAGCTGTTTTTT. The chain is built from TRBV24-1 and TRBJ2-2; 7 bases are a match to TRBD2. V was clipped by 4 bases and J by 4 bases; unmatched bases: 5. CDR1 and CDR2 from the germline V gene are KGHDR and SFDVKD. The CDR3 loop spans 15 amino acids.

The chain joins TRBV5-1 to TRBJ2-1; D may be TRBD2 (6 bases). V was shortened by 2 bases and J by 5 bases, with 14 bases between the two germline ends. CDR1 is SGHRS and CDR2 is YFSETQ in the germline V gene. The CDR3 is 15 amino acids. CDR3 sequence: CASSFFGGYDNEQFF. The CDR3 nucleotides are TGCGCCAGCAGCTTTTTTGGGGGGTATGACAATGAGCAGTTCTTC.

The rearrangement joins TRBV3-1 (or the pseudogene TRBV3-2) to TRBJ2-3; maybe TRBD1 (5 bases). From germline, CDR1 is LGHDT and CDR2 YNNKEL (reference sequence). The CDR3 is 16 residues long. Between the trimmed V and J ends, which lost 0 bases and 2 bases, there was a span of 12 bases. DNA of the CDR3: TGTGCCAGCAGCCAAGATATGCGCAGGGACACAGATACGCAGTATTTT. It translates to CASSQDMRRDTDTQYF.